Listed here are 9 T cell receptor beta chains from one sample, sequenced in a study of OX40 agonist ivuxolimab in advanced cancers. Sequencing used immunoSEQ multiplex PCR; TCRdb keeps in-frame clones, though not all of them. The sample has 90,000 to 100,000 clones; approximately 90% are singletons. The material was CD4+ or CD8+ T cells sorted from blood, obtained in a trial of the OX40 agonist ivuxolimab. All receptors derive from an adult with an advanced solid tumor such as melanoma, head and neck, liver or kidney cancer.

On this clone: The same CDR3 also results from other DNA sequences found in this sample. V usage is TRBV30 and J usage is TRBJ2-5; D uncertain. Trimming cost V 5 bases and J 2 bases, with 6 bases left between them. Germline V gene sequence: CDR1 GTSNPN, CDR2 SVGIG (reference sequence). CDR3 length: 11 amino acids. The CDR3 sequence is CAWAGQETQYF. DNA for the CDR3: TGTGCCTGGGCAGGACAAGAGACCCAGTACTTC.

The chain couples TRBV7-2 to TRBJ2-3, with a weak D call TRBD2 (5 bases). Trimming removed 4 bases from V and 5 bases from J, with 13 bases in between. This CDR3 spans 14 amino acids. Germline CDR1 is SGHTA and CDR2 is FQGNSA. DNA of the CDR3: TGTGCCAGCAGCTGGGTGACCGCGGGAGATACGCAGTATTTT. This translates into CASSWVTAGDTQYF.

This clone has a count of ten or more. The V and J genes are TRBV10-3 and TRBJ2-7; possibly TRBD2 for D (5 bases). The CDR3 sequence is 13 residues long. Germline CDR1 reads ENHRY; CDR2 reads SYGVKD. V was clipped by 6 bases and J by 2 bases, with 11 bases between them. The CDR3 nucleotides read TGTGCCATCAGACCGGACTTCACCTACGAGCAGTACGTC. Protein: CAIRPDFTYEQYV.

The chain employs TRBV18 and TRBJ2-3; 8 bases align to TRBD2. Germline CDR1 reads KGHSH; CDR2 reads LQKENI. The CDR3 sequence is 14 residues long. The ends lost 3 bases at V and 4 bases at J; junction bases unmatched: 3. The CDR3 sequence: CASSPAGGPDTQYF. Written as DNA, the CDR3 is TGTGCCAGCTCACCGGCGGGAGGCCCAGATACGCAGTATTTT.

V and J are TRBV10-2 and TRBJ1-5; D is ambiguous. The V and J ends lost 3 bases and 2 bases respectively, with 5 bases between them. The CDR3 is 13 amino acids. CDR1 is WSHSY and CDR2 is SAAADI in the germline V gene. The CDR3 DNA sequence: TGCGCCAGCAGTGAAACAGGCAATCAGCCCCAGCATTTT. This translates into CASSETGNQPQHF.

The CDR3 DNA reads as TGCGCCAGCAGTGAAAGTAATCGAAGGGAGCGCAATGAGCAGTTCTTC. This codes for CASSESNRRERNEQFF. The rearrangement joins TRBV10-2 to TRBJ2-1, with a tentative D call TRBD2 (5 bases). V lost 3 bases and J lost 6, with 18 bases in between. This CDR3 spans 16 amino acids. Germline CDR1 and CDR2: WSHSY and SAAADI.

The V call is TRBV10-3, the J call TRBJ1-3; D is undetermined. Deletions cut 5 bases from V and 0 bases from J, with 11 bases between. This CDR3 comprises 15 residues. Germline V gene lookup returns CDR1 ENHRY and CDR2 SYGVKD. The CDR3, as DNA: TGTGCCATCAGTCGTGGTGAAGACTCTGGAAACACCATATATTTT. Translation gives CAISRGEDSGNTIYF.

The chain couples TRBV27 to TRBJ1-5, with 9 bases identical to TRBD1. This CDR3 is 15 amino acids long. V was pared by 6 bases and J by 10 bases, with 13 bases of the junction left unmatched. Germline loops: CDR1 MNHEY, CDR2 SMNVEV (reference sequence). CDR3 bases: TGTGCCAGCAGACCCGCCGGGACAGGGCTCTTCCCCCAGCATTTT. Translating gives CASRPAGTGLFPQHF.

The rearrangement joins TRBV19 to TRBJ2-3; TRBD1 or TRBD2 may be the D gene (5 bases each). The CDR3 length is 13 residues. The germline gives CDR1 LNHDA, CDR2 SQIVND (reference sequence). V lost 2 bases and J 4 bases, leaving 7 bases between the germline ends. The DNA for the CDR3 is TGTGCCAGTAGTATACAGGGAGCAGATACGCAGTATTTT. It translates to CASSIQGADTQYF.